Sequencing of this T cell receptor (beta chain) was carried out in a study of beta chain features in type 1 diabetes. A few counts support this clone. V gave up 0 bases and J gave up 4 bases, with 15 bases separating them. CDR3 length: 15 residues. Germline V gene lookup returns CDR1 GTSNPN and CDR2 SVGIG (reference sequence). Reverse transcription of all isolated RNA meant that expressed TCRB transcripts were sequenced. Generated by immunoSEQ multiplex PCR, the TCRdb table keeps only in-frame clones and is missing some. Of a few hundred thousand clones in the sample, more than 11% were seen once. The origin of this receptor is a man younger than 45 in good health. Sequencing was performed on naive CD4+ T cells from blood. This sequence joins TRBV30 and TRBJ1-2; D remains unclear. Written as DNA, the CDR3 is TGTGCCTGGAGTGTACGAGGGATTGTACTCTATGGCTACACCTTC. Translating gives CAWSVRGIVLYGYTF.